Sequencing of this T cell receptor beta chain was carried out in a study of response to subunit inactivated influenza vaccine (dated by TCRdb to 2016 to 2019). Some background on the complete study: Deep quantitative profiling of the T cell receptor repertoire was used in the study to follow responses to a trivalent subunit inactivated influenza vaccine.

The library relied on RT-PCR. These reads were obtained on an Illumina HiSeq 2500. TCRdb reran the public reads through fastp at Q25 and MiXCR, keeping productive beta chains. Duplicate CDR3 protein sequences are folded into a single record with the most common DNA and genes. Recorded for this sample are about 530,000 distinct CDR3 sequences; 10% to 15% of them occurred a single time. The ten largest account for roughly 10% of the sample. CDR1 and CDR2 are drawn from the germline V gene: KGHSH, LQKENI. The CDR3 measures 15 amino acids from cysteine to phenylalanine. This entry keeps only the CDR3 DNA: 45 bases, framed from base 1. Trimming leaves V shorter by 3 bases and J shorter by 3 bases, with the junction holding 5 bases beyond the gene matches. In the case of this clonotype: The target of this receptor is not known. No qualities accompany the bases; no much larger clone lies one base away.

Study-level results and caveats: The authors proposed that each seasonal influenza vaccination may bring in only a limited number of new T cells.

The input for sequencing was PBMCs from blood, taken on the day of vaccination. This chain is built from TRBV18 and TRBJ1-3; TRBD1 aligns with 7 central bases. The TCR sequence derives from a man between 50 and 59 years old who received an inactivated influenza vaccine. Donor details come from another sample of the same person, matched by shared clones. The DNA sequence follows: TGTGCCAGCTCACCCCGGGACAGCGGTGGAAACACCATATATTTT. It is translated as CASSPRDSGGNTIYF.